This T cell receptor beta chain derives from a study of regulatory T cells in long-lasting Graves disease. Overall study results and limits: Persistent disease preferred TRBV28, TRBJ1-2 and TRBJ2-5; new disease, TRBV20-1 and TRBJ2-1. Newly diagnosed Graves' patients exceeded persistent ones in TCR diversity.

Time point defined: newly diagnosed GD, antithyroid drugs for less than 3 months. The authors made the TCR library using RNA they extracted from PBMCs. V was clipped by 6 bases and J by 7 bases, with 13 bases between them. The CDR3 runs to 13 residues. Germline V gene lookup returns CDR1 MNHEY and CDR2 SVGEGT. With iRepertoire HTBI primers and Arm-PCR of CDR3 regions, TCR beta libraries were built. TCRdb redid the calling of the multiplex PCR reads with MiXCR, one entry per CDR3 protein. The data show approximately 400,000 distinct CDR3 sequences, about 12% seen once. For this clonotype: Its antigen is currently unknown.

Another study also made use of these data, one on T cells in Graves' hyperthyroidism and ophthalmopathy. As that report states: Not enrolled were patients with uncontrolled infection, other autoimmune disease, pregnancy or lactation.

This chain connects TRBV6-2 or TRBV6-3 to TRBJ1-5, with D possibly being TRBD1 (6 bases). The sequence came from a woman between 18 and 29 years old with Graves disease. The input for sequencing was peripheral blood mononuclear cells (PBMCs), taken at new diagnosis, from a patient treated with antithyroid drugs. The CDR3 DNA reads TGTGCCAGCAGACTACAGGGATTACAGCCCCAGCATTTT. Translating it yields CASRLQGLQPQHF.